Listed below are T cell receptor beta chains from one sample, sequenced in a study of cytomegalovirus exposure and HLA in healthy donors. Some clones are missing from TCRdb's copy, which holds only in-frame ones; the method was immunoSEQ multiplex PCR. The sample includes 85,000 to 120,000 clones, about 95% of them seen just once. Sequenced material: PBMCs. The receptors here all came from a woman aged 18-29 years in good health and CMV-seronegative. CDR3s include the opening cysteine and the closing phenylalanine or tryptophan.

V gene	J gene	CDR3 protein
TRBV19	TRBJ2-6	CASRLGGAHYGANVLTF
TRBV25-1	TRBJ1-1	CASSWGGARAFF
TRBV5-6	TRBJ1-4	CASRTRDSNEKLFF
TRBV19	TRBJ1-2	CASSIAGPNYGYTF
TRBV4-1	TRBJ2-1	CASSQDRGSREQFF
TRBV2	TRBJ2-7	CASSYTPGEQYF
TRBV9	TRBJ1-1	CASSVAEEDLTEAFF
TRBV5-6	TRBJ2-7	CASSHSYEQYF
TRBV5-1	TRBJ2-1	CASSVRTSSNNEQFF
TRBV14	TRBJ2-5	CASSQDAGGLETQYF
TRBV2	TRBJ1-2	CAIRWGDGGYTF
TRBV27	TRBJ1-1	CASSFLGSVPEAFF
TRBV5-1	TRBJ2-2	CASSSNTGELFF